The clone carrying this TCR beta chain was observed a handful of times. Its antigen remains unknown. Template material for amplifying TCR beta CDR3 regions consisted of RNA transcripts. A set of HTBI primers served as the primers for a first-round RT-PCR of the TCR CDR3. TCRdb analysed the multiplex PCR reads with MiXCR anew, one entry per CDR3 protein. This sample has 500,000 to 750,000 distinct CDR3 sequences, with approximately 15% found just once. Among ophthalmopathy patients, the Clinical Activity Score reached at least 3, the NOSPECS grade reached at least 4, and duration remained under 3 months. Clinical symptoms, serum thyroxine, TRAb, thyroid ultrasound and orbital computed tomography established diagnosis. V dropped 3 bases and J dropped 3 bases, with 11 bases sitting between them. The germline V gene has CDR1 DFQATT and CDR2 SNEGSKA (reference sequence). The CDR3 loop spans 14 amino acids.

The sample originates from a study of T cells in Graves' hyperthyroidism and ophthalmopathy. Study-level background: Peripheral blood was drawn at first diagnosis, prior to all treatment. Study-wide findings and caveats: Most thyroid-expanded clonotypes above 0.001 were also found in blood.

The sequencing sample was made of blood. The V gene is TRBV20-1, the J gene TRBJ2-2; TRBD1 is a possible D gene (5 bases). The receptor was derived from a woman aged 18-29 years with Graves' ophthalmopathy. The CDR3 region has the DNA TGCAGTGCTAGGGAACAGGTCTACACCGGGGAGCTGTTTTTT. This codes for CSAREQVYTGELFF.